This passage covers 14 T cell receptor beta chains from one sample sequenced in a study of control samples from healthy donors and cancer patients. Sequenced by immunoSEQ multiplex PCR; TCRdb stores in-frame clones only, minus some. The sample lists about 63,000 clones; 85% were seen once. Sequencing was done on a sample of blood. Every receptor here comes from a man between 35 and 55 years old in good health.

The V call is TRBV6-6, the J call TRBJ1-1, with D possibly matching TRBD1 (5 bases). Trimming shortened V by 2 bases and J by 3 bases, and 13 bases separated the two germline ends. The V gene's germline CDR1 is MNHNY and CDR2 SVGAGI (reference sequence). The CDR3 extends over 15 amino acids. CDR3 coding DNA: TGTGCCAGCAGTTACCGGGACCTATTCTACACTGAAGCTTTCTTT. Protein: CASSYRDLFYTEAFF.

This chain links TRBV10-3 with TRBJ2-3; TRBD2 agrees at 9 bases. V was clipped by 6 bases and J by 3 bases; unmatched bases: 10. Germline assignment: CDR1 ENHRY and CDR2 SYGVKD. This CDR3 has 16 amino acids. The CDR3 region has the DNA TGTGCCATCAGGAGCGGGGGGCAAGGTCAAACAGATACGCAGTATTTT. Its translation: CAIRSGGQGQTDTQYF.

This clone was recorded a few times. The rearrangement uses TRBV2 and TRBJ2-2, with 14 bases fitting TRBD2. Germline assignment: CDR1 SNHLY and CDR2 FYNNEI. The V segment lost 7 bases and the J segment 7 bases; nucleotides outside the gene matches: 5. CDR3 length: 15 amino acids. CDR3: CASIGLAGGGGELFF. The DNA for the CDR3 is TGTGCCAGCATCGGACTAGCGGGAGGAGGCGGGGAGCTGTTTTTT.

The chain is built from TRBV25-1 and TRBJ2-2; D unclear. This CDR3 has 13 residues. V lost 4 bases to trimming and J lost 7 bases, with 10 bases between them. Germline loops: CDR1 MGHDK, CDR2 SYGVNS. As DNA, the CDR3 is TGTGCCAGCAGTGGGCCTCCTTTCGGGGAGCTGTTTTTT. This translates into CASSGPPFGELFF.

There are a few counts of this clone. The rearrangement uses TRBV4-2 and TRBJ1-5, with no clear D. V was trimmed by 0 bases and J by 3 bases, leaving 12 bases between them. The CDR3 is 16 residues long. Germline V gene data show CDR1 as LGHNA and CDR2 as YNFKEQ. The CDR3 bases are TGTGCCAGCAGCCAAGAGTACCCCATCACCAATCAGCCCCAGCATTTT. This translates into CASSQEYPITNQPQHF.

The rearrangement links TRBV19 to TRBJ2-3, with a possible D match to TRBD1 (5 bases). The V end was cut by 1 base, the J end by 4 bases, with 6 bases between. CDR3 size: 13 residues. Germline-derived CDR1 and CDR2 are LNHDA and SQIVND (reference sequence). CDR3 loop: CASSIGGPDTQYF. For the CDR3, the DNA is TGTGCCAGTAGTATAGGGGGCCCAGATACGCAGTATTTT.

V gene TRBV7-2 combines with J gene TRBJ2-7, with D possibly matching TRBD2 (7 bases). The CDR3 sequence is 14 residues long. Deletions cut 2 bases from V and 3 bases from J, with 11 bases between. The germline V gene has CDR1 SGHTA and CDR2 FQGNSA. In nucleotides, the CDR3 is TGTGCCAGCAGCTTACCGGGGGGCGGCTACGAGCAGTACTTC. It is translated as CASSLPGGGYEQYF. Combining the CDR3 with reference TRBV7-2 and TRBJ2-7 gives the whole variable domain GAGVSQSPSNKVTEKGKDVELRCDPISGHTALYWYRQSLGQGLEFLIYFQGNSAPDKSGLPSDRFSAERTGGSVSTLTIQRTQQEDSAVYLCASSLPGGGYEQYFGPGTRLTVT.

In this sample, this clone turned up once. The rearrangement links TRBV3-1 (or the pseudogene TRBV3-2) to TRBJ2-5, with D unclear. Trimming removed 0 bases from V and 5 bases from J, with 7 bases in between. The germline V gene encodes CDR1 LGHDT and CDR2 YNNKEL (reference sequence). This CDR3 comprises 13 residues. The CDR3 here is CASSQDPRETQYF. Written as DNA, the CDR3 is TGTGCCAGCAGCCAAGATCCGCGGGAGACCCAGTACTTC.

The rearrangement joins TRBV6-5 to TRBJ1-1; no clear D gene. Germline assignment: CDR1 MNHEY and CDR2 SVGAGI. V shed 3 bases and J shed 6 bases, with 8 bases lying between them. The CDR3 has 12 residues. This CDR3 is CASSYRSSEAFF. In DNA, the CDR3 is TGTGCCAGCAGTTATAGGTCATCTGAAGCTTTCTTT.

The rearrangement links TRBV2 to TRBJ1-2, with TRBD1 identical over 9 bases. V trimming: 1 base; J trimming: 8 bases; junction bases outside the gene matches: 5. The CDR3 covers 14 residues. Germline CDR1 reads SNHLY; CDR2 reads FYNNEI. The CDR3 is CASSEEGQGKGYTF. The CDR3 DNA is TGTGCCAGCAGTGAAGAGGGACAGGGCAAAGGCTACACCTTC.

This clone was seen once. The chain uses TRBV6-5 and TRBJ1-4, with D hard to call. Trimming took 2 bases from V and 6 from J, leaving 7 bases between them. Looked up from germline, CDR1 is MNHEY and CDR2 is SVGAGI. The CDR3 length is 13 residues. CDR3 residues: CASSYDLYEKLFF. Here the CDR3 DNA reads TGTGCCAGCAGTTACGATCTGTATGAAAAACTGTTTTTT.

In this sample, this clone turned up once. The chain links TRBV5-8 to TRBJ1-2; D gene uncertain. V was pared by 5 bases and J by 2 bases, with 7 bases between. The length of the CDR3 is 12 residues. Germline loops: CDR1 SGHTS, CDR2 YDEGEE. The CDR3 here is CASSPPNYGYTF. The CDR3 DNA reads as TGTGCCAGCAGTCCCCCCAACTATGGCTACACCTTC.

The V call is TRBV7-3, the J call TRBJ2-7; 12 bases align to TRBD1. This CDR3 has 14 residues. Trimming took 8 bases from V and 6 from J; bases not matched to a gene: 8. Germline V CDR1 and CDR2: SGHTA, FQGTGA. This chain's CDR3 is CASQRDRGLGEQYF. The DNA of the CDR3 is TGTGCCAGCCAAAGGGACAGGGGGCTAGGCGAGCAGTACTTC.

This sequence joins TRBV6-6 and TRBJ1-2; the D is unclear. Germline loops: CDR1 MNHNY, CDR2 SVGAGI (reference sequence). This CDR3 comprises 15 residues. V shed 6 bases and J shed 3 bases, with 17 bases lying between them. The CDR3 loop is CASRGGFPIDYGYTF. The CDR3, as DNA: TGTGCCAGCAGGGGCGGCTTTCCGATCGACTATGGCTACACCTTC.